This entry lists 20 T cell receptor beta chains sequenced from one sample in a study of T cells in Graves' hyperthyroidism and ophthalmopathy. TCR beta CDR3 regions were amplified from RNA transcripts. HTBI primers were used for first-round RT-PCR of the TCR CDR3. TCRdb fed the multiplex PCR reads into MiXCR, producing one record per CDR3 protein. Of around 500,000 distinct CDR3 sequences in the sample, 22% were seen once. The sequencing sample was made of blood. Every receptor here comes from a woman aged 65 to 85 with Graves' ophthalmopathy.

V usage is TRBV7-8 and J usage is TRBJ2-1; 7 bases line up with TRBD1. J gave up 6 bases and V 7 bases, and 6 bases lay outside the gene matches. Germline CDR1 is SGHVS and CDR2 is FQNEAQ. The CDR3 loop spans 13 amino acids. CDR3 sequence reads: CASKLGTVNEQFF. As DNA, the CDR3 is TGTGCCAGCAAATTAGGGACAGTCAATGAGCAGTTCTTC.

The chain combines TRBV9 with TRBJ2-2; a weak D match, TRBD2 (6 bases). From germline, CDR1 is SGDLS and CDR2 YYNGEE. This CDR3 is built from 16 residues. V dropped 0 bases and J dropped 4 bases, with 13 bases sitting between them. DNA of the CDR3: TGTGCCAGCAGCGTAGTCCCCCTGGGGGGCACCGGGGAGCTGTTTTTT. Its translation is CASSVVPLGGTGELFF.

This chain links TRBV9 with TRBJ2-7, with a weak D call TRBD1 (6 bases). Per germline, CDR1 SGDLS and CDR2 YYNGEE. V lost 2 bases to trimming and J lost 3 bases, with 12 bases between them. The CDR3 is 14 amino acids. Here the CDR3 DNA reads TGTGCCAGCAGCGTCGGATGGGGGCTCTACGAGCAGTACTTC. It yields the protein CASSVGWGLYEQYF.

This clonotype was seen only a few times. The V gene is TRBV7-2, the J gene TRBJ2-1; D gene unclear. The CDR3 is 14 residues long. The germline V gene has CDR1 SGHTA and CDR2 FQGNSA. Between the trimmed V and J ends, which lost 2 bases and 5 bases, there was a span of 10 bases. CDR3 bases: TGTGCCAGCAGCTTACGCATCCGACACAATGAGCAGTTCTTC. Protein product: CASSLRIRHNEQFF.

This clonotype was counted ten times or more. The chain links TRBV2 to TRBJ1-2; 8 bases map to TRBD1. Germline V gene data show CDR1 as SNHLY and CDR2 as FYNNEI. V shed 5 bases, J shed 3 bases, and the junction held 5 bases outside the gene matches. The CDR3 runs to 14 residues. The CDR3 coding sequence is TGTGCCAGCAGTTATACAGGGGGAGACTATGGCTACACCTTC. This codes for CASSYTGGDYGYTF.

This clonotype was seen only a few times. The chain is built from TRBV20-1 and TRBJ2-7; 8 bases agree with TRBD2. The V segment lost 3 bases and the J segment 2 bases; nucleotides outside the gene matches: 6. There are 14 residues in the CDR3. Per the germline V gene, CDR1 is DFQATT and CDR2 is SNEGSKA (reference sequence). This CDR3 is CSARVSGRPYEQYF. The CDR3 coding sequence is TGCAGTGCTAGGGTAAGCGGGAGACCCTACGAGCAGTACTTC.

This clonotype was counted a few times. This chain connects TRBV12-3 or TRBV12-4 to TRBJ2-1; 12 bases agree with TRBD2. This CDR3 is built from 13 residues. After removal of 11 bases from V and 9 bases from J, the junction contained 8 bases not matched to a gene. CDR3 sequence (DNA): TGTGCCGGAATGACTAGCGGGAGTACTGAGCAGTTCTTC. Translating it yields CAGMTSGSTEQFF.

This clonotype was detected only a few times. This chain uses TRBV2 with TRBJ2-3; unclear D gene. V lost 8 bases and J 2 bases, leaving 11 bases between the germline ends. CDR3 length equals 13 residues. From germline, CDR1 is SNHLY and CDR2 FYNNEI. The CDR3: CASQKENTDTQYF. Here the CDR3 DNA reads TGTGCCAGCCAGAAGGAGAACACAGATACGCAGTATTTT.

The chain couples TRBV19 to TRBJ1-1; D ambiguous. The ends were cut back, 3 bases at V and 5 bases at J, with 7 bases in the middle. In germline, CDR1 is LNHDA, CDR2 SQIVND (reference sequence). The CDR3 runs to 12 residues. The CDR3 is CASSIKGTEAFF. CDR3 sequence (DNA): TGTGCCAGTAGTATTAAGGGAACTGAAGCTTTCTTT.

The chain combines TRBV27 with TRBJ2-7; 9 bases match TRBD2. The germline CDR1 and CDR2 sequences are MNHEY and SMNVEV (reference sequence). This CDR3 is built from 13 residues. V shed 6 bases and J 3 bases; nucleotides not matched to a gene: 3. CDR3 coding DNA: TGTGCCAGCAGCGCTAGCGGGGTCTACGAGCAGTACTTC. This encodes CASSASGVYEQYF.

This clonotype has just a few counts. This rearrangement joins TRBV18 to TRBJ1-2; TRBD1 aligns across 9 bases. J gave up 4 bases and V 3 bases, and 9 bases lay outside the gene matches. The CDR3 is 16 amino acids. The germline V gene encodes CDR1 KGHSH and CDR2 LQKENI. This chain's CDR3 is CASSPLGQGNLYGYTF. The CDR3 nucleotides read TGTGCCAGCTCACCGCTTGGACAGGGGAACCTCTATGGCTACACCTTC.

This clonotype was counted many times. This sequence joins TRBV7-9 and TRBJ2-7, with a possible D match to TRBD1 (6 bases). CDR1 and CDR2 (germline): SEHNR, FQNEAQ (reference sequence). V was trimmed by 5 bases and J by 4 bases, leaving 15 bases between them. This CDR3 is 14 amino acids long. CDR3 sequence: CASSGGQTKYEQYF. CDR3 in DNA: TGTGCCAGCAGCGGTGGACAGACCAAATACGAGCAGTACTTC.

The CDR3 nucleotides are TGTGCCAGCAGCCATCGGGGCGGGAGGGCGTCGGGGGAGCTGTTTTTT. It yields the protein CASSHRGGRASGELFF. The genes are TRBV3-1 and TRBJ2-2; 9 nucleotides match TRBD2. Per germline, CDR1 LGHDT and CDR2 YNNKEL (reference sequence). The V gene end was trimmed by 3 bases and the J gene end by 8 bases; junction bases not matched to a gene: 10. The CDR3 has 16 amino acids.

In this sample, this clonotype turned up a few times. J is TRBJ2-2 and V is TRBV12-3 or TRBV12-4; TRBD2 might be the D (6 bases). The V gene lost 1 base and the J gene lost 0 bases, with 9 bases spanning the gap. This CDR3 is built from 16 residues. CDR3 amino acids: CASSLEGLTNTGELFF. CDR3 nucleotides: TGTGCCAGCAGTTTAGAGGGACTCACGAACACCGGGGAGCTGTTTTTT.

Only a few counts were recorded for this clonotype. J is TRBJ2-7 and V is TRBV20-1; TRBD2 matches 11 bases. The CDR3 totals 15 residues. The V and J ends lost 4 bases and 5 bases, in that order; junction bases with no gene match: 10. Per germline, CDR1 DFQATT and CDR2 SNEGSKA (reference sequence). The CDR3 DNA reads TGCAGTGCTAAGGTTTCACTAGCGGGAGCCCACGAGCAGTACTTC. As protein: CSAKVSLAGAHEQYF.

The chain has TRBV30 and TRBJ1-1; 8 bases match TRBD1. V dropped 4 bases and J dropped 7; count of bases not matched to a gene: 8. The CDR3 sequence is 13 residues long. CDR1 is GTSNPN and CDR2 is SVGIG in the germline V gene (reference sequence). The DNA of the CDR3 is TGTGCCTGGATGGACAGGGAGGAGGATGAAGCTTTCTTT. It encodes CAWMDREEDEAFF.

Comments on this clonotype: A much more abundant neighbour one base away suggests this may be a read error. This chain links TRBV3-1 with TRBJ1-1; D unresolved. With 3 bases removed from V and 5 bases from J, the gap between germline ends came to 13 bases. Germline values: CDR1 LGHDT, CDR2 YNNKEL (reference sequence). The CDR3 is 14 residues long. The CDR3 bases are TGTGCCAGCAGCCATCGGGAGGCCGGGACTGAAGCTTTCTTT. It translates to CASSHREAGTEAFF.

This clonotype has ten or more counts. J is TRBJ1-6 and V is TRBV27; the match to TRBD1 covers 8 bases. Germline-derived CDR1 and CDR2 are MNHEY and SMNVEV (reference sequence). Trimming removed 6 bases from V and 10 bases from J; junction bases left unmatched: 11. The CDR3 is made up of 15 amino acids. The CDR3 DNA reads as TGTGCCAGCAGCTCCCCCCAGGGGGCCCGGTCACCCCTCCACTTT. Protein sequence: CASSSPQGARSPLHF.

J is TRBJ1-2 and V is TRBV4-3; D not certain. V gave up 3 bases and J gave up 0 bases, with 5 bases separating them. CDR3 length equals 13 residues. Germline V gene lookup returns CDR1 LGHNA and CDR2 YSLEER. CDR3 sequence reads: CASSHRTNYGYTF. The CDR3 DNA follows: TGCGCCAGCAGCCACCGCACTAACTATGGCTACACCTTC.

This clonotype turned up a few times. This chain joins TRBV7-3 and TRBJ1-2; 7 bases match TRBD1. The CDR3 contains 13 residues. J gave up 8 bases and V 1 base, and 4 bases lay outside the gene matches. Germline V gene sequence: CDR1 SGHTA, CDR2 FQGTGA. The CDR3 is CASSLRQGSGYTF. As DNA, the CDR3 is TGTGCCAGCAGCTTAAGACAGGGAAGCGGCTACACCTTC.